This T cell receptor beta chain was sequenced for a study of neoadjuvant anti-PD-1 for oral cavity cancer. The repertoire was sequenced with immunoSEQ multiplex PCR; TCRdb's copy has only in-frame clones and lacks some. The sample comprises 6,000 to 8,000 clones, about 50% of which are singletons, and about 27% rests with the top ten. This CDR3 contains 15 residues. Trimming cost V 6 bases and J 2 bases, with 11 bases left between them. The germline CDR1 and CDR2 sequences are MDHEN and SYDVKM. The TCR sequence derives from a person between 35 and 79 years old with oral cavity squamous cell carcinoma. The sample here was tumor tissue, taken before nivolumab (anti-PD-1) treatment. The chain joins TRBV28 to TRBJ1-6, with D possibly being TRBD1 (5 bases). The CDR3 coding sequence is TGTGCCAGCAGCCCCTCCAGGGCCTATAATTCACCCCTCCACTTT. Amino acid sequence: CASSPSRAYNSPLHF.